The 12 T cell receptor beta chains reported below all come from one sample, sequenced in a study of T cell responses to AZD1222 COVID-19 vaccine. Method: immunoSEQ multiplex PCR; TCRdb's copy keeps in-frame clones and lacks some. Of 75,000 to 85,000 clones in the sample, roughly 90% were seen once. The material was peripheral blood, obtained on day 0 of AZD1222 vaccination. Receptor source: an adult in good health.

This clone has just a few counts. The chain links TRBV5-1 to TRBJ2-7; D gene uncertain. Germline assignment: CDR1 SGHRS and CDR2 YFSETQ. The V end lost 0 bases, the J end lost 4 bases, and 11 bases lay between the germline ends. The CDR3 spans 14 residues. CDR3 in DNA: TGCGCCAGCAGCTTGGGGGTCCAGGCTTACGAGCAGTACTTC. Encoded protein: CASSLGVQAYEQYF.

V gene TRBV7-9 combines with J gene TRBJ1-2; 9 bases are shared with TRBD1. Trimming took 2 bases from V and 6 from J; bases not matched to a gene: 7. Germline CDR1 reads SEHNR; CDR2 reads FQNEAQ (reference sequence). CDR3 size: 15 residues. The CDR3 DNA reads TGTGCCAGCAGCTTAATCCGGACAGGGGAGGATGGCTACACCTTC. Its translation: CASSLIRTGEDGYTF.

The rearrangement joins TRBV27 to TRBJ1-6; possibly TRBD1 for D (5 bases). This CDR3 spans 13 amino acids. Germline CDR1 is MNHEY and CDR2 is SMNVEV (reference sequence). V shed 6 bases and J shed 8 bases, with 11 bases lying between them. CDR3: CASSRRQYSPLHF. In DNA, the CDR3 is TGTGCCAGCAGCCGAAGACAGTATTCACCCCTCCACTTT.

This chain connects TRBV5-4 to TRBJ1-1, with TRBD1 matching over 9 bases. After removal of 3 bases from V and 6 bases from J, the junction contained 12 bases not matched to a gene. Germline V gene lookup returns CDR1 SGHNT and CDR2 YYREEE (reference sequence). There are 16 residues in the CDR3. Written as DNA, the CDR3 is TGTGCCAGCAGCTCCGGGACAGGGCCGCAGAAGGCTGAAGCTTTCTTT. Residues: CASSSGTGPQKAEAFF.

The gene calls are TRBV27 and TRBJ2-7; D may be TRBD1 or TRBD2 (5 bases each). Germline assignment: CDR1 MNHEY and CDR2 SMNVEV (reference sequence). V lost 4 bases and J 2 bases, leaving 18 bases between the germline ends. The CDR3 covers 16 residues. The CDR3 DNA sequence: TGTGCCAGCAGTTCCCGGGGACCCGGGGCCACCTACGAGCAGTACTTC. This gives the protein CASSSRGPGATYEQYF.

The chain links TRBV11-3 to TRBJ1-1; no clear D. This CDR3 contains 13 residues. Germline V lookup: CDR1 SGHNT, CDR2 YENEEA. V lost 2 bases and J 1 base, leaving 5 bases between the germline ends. The CDR3 sequence is CASSLYENTEAFF. In nucleotides, the CDR3 is TGTGCCAGCAGCTTATACGAGAACACTGAAGCTTTCTTT.

This rearrangement joins TRBV7-9 to TRBJ1-2, with a tentative D call TRBD1 (6 bases). This CDR3 spans 13 amino acids. Germline lookup yields CDR1 SEHNR and CDR2 FQNEAQ (reference sequence). The V end was cut by 1 base, the J end by 8 bases, with 11 bases between. The CDR3 coding sequence is TGTGCCAGCAGCTTAGTAGAGGGGGACGGCTACACCTTC. It yields the protein CASSLVEGDGYTF.

The chain carries TRBV5-6 and TRBJ1-5; a possible D gene is TRBD1 (5 bases). The CDR3 covers 15 residues. Per the germline V gene, CDR1 is SGHDT and CDR2 is YYEEEE. V was trimmed by 0 bases and J by 7 bases, leaving 14 bases between them. CDR3 sequence reads: CASSLAPGVNQPQHF. In nucleotides, the CDR3 is TGTGCCAGCAGCTTGGCTCCGGGGGTTAACCAGCCCCAGCATTTT.

The chain recombines TRBV5-1 with TRBJ1-6; D gene uncertain. Germline V lookup: CDR1 SGHRS, CDR2 YFSETQ. The V end was cut by 5 bases, the J end by 7 bases, with 10 bases between. CDR3 length: 13 residues. The CDR3 reads CASRPTENSPLHF. CDR3 bases: TGCGCCAGCAGACCGACGGAAAATTCACCCCTCCACTTT.

V and J are TRBV30 and TRBJ2-1, with 8 bases fitting TRBD2. Trimming removed 2 bases from V and 7 bases from J; junction bases left unmatched: 7. CDR1 and CDR2 from the germline V gene are GTSNPN and SVGIG (reference sequence). The CDR3 is 14 amino acids. DNA of the CDR3: TGTGCCTGGAGTCTCGGGGGGGATCCAAATGAGCAGTTCTTC. Its protein product is CAWSLGGDPNEQFF.

The rearrangement joins TRBV27 to TRBJ1-4; unclear D gene. V was trimmed by 4 bases and J by 4 bases, leaving 16 bases between them. The CDR3 covers 16 residues. Germline CDR1 and CDR2: MNHEY and SMNVEV (reference sequence). CDR3 amino acids: CASSSPWGANNEKLFF. In nucleotides, the CDR3 is TGTGCCAGCAGTTCTCCGTGGGGTGCCAATAATGAAAAACTGTTTTTT.

The V and J genes are TRBV7-9 and TRBJ2-7; no definite D call. V gave up 2 bases and J gave up 3 bases, with 8 bases separating them. The germline CDR1 and CDR2 sequences are SEHNR and FQNEAQ (reference sequence). This CDR3 has 13 amino acids. The CDR3 loop is CASSLQEYYEQYF. CDR3 coding DNA: TGTGCCAGCAGCTTACAGGAATACTACGAGCAGTACTTC.